This section outlines one T cell receptor (beta chain) sequence together with its context. What antigen it recognizes has not been identified. Base qualities were left out, and no much larger clone turns up one base away. The data are from a study of PD-1 and CTLA-4 blockade in melanoma (dated by TCRdb to 2020 to 2023). Background for the entire study: The study compared how PD-1 blockade and CTLA-4 blockade affected the melanoma-reactive CD8 T cell response in patients with melanoma.

For CDR1 and CDR2, the germline V gene lists SQVTM and ANQGSEA. Deletion took 3 bases off V and 4 bases off J, with a span of 15 bases between the germline ends. The CDR3, cysteine through phenylalanine, is 15 amino acids long. CDR3 DNA only is kept here, 45 bases in frame from base 1. The library was generated by the immunoSEQ multiplex PCR assay. The clones in this table, taken by TCRdb from immuneACCESS, are in-frame only. Not every clone is retained; where verified, under half of the shortfall comes from an unresolved V gene, and the cause of the rest is unknown. The sample table contains nearly 30,000 clones; only one count was recorded for roughly 91% of them. The ten largest clones capture about 8.5% of the sample.

The clonotype was recovered from a human donor with melanoma. The chain employs TRBV29-1 and TRBJ2-2; a tentative D match to TRBD2 spans 5 bases. This material consisted of CD8+ T cells from peripheral blood, taken before anti-PD-1 treatment. Read as DNA, the sequence is TGCAGCGTTGAGGGCTTAAAAGGAGGCACCGGGGAGCTGTTTTTT. This translates into CSVEGLKGGTGELFF.